This TCR beta chain appears in the sequencing data of a study of T cells in Graves' hyperthyroidism and ophthalmopathy. Across the whole study: Peripheral blood was taken when the disease was first diagnosed, before any treatment began.

Regarding the study as a whole: Appearing also in blood were most of the thyroid clonotypes expanded above 0.001.

Researchers took RNA transcripts and amplified the TCR beta CDR3 regions from them. The TCR CDR3 first-round RT-PCR relied on the HTBI primer set. Using its own MiXCR run on the multiplex PCR reads, TCRdb lists one record per CDR3 protein. This sample has around 280,000 distinct CDR3 sequences, with about an eighth found just once. Graves' hyperthyroidism without ophthalmopathy progression within 18 months was termed stable. Fresh peripheral blood, approximately 10 ml, yielded the PBMCs. The V and J ends lost 0 bases and 4 bases, in that order; junction bases with no gene match: 8. The CDR3 runs to 18 residues. The germline gives CDR1 MNHEY, CDR2 SVGEGT. The sample holds many counts of this clonotype. As yet, its antigen is unknown.

The J gene is TRBJ2-3, the V gene TRBV6-2 or TRBV6-3, with 12 bases matching TRBD2. This TCR was recovered from a woman between 35 and 50 years old with Graves' hyperthyroidism. The sample was blood. This CDR3 reads CASSYSNTLAGGPDTQYF. The CDR3 nucleotides read TGTGCCAGCAGTTACTCGAACACGCTAGCGGGAGGGCCAGATACGCAGTATTTT.